The 22 T cell receptor beta chains presented below share a single source sample, sequenced in a study of vaccination effects on CD4 cells after COVID-19. Sequenced by immunoSEQ multiplex PCR; TCRdb stores in-frame clones only, minus some. Among 40,000 to 50,000 clones listed, 65% to 70% were seen once. CD4+ T cells specific for antigen were expanded with viral peptide pools by the ViraFEST assay before sequencing. Culturing for roughly 9 days preceded CD4+ T cell isolation. PCR confirmed that the person was infected with SARS-CoV-2 between March and December 2020. What these receptors recognize is not known. The sequencing here drew on CD4+ T cells from PBMCs cultured with a peptide pool, taken before COVID-19 vaccination. Source of these receptors: a human donor who had a prior SARS-CoV-2 infection.

The V and J genes are TRBV7-2 and TRBJ2-5; maybe TRBD1 (5 bases). CDR3 length: 15 amino acids. Germline values: CDR1 SGHTA, CDR2 FQGNSA. Trimming removed 5 bases at V and 5 bases at J, with 18 bases between. The CDR3 DNA reads TGTGCCAGCAGCACCTGGGGCCTCATATTGGAGACCCAGTACTTC. Translating gives CASSTWGLILETQYF.

V gene TRBV30 combines with J gene TRBJ2-4; D possibly corresponds to TRBD2 (6 bases). This CDR3 is 13 amino acids long. Germline values: CDR1 GTSNPN, CDR2 SVGIG (reference sequence). The V end was cut by 2 bases, the J end by 7 bases, with 12 bases between. CDR3 DNA sequence: TGTGCCTGGAGTAGGATAGCGGACAACATTCAGTACTTC. It is translated as CAWSRIADNIQYF.

The chain is built from TRBV3-1 (or the pseudogene TRBV3-2) and TRBJ2-5; TRBD2 is a possible D gene (5 bases). CDR3 length equals 13 residues. V was shortened by 4 bases and J by 1 base, with 7 bases between the two germline ends. From germline, CDR1 is LGHDT and CDR2 YNNKEL (reference sequence). The CDR3 here is CASSPRGQETQYF. DNA for the CDR3: TGTGCCAGCAGCCCCCGGGGCCAAGAGACCCAGTACTTC.

The rearrangement joins TRBV7-9 to TRBJ1-4; 9 bases line up with TRBD1. With 2 bases clipped from V and 8 bases from J, the junction kept 6 bases outside the gene matches. Per germline, CDR1 SEHNR and CDR2 FQNEAQ (reference sequence). The CDR3 runs 15 residues. CDR3: CASSLHTGGSEKLFF. In DNA form, the CDR3 reads TGTGCCAGCAGCTTACACACAGGGGGCTCGGAAAAACTGTTTTTT.

This clone was counted between two and nine times. V is TRBV10-3 and J is TRBJ1-3; 7 nucleotides line up with TRBD1. Germline CDR1 is ENHRY and CDR2 is SYGVKD. J was trimmed by 2 bases and V by 11 bases; bases with no gene match: 6. The CDR3 has 13 residues. CDR3 protein: CAARQGPGNTIYF. CDR3 coding DNA: TGTGCCGCCAGACAGGGACCTGGAAACACCATATATTTT.

The gene calls are TRBV10-3 and TRBJ2-2; the match to TRBD1 covers 7 bases. The V segment lost 7 bases and the J segment 0 bases; nucleotides outside the gene matches: 8. The CDR3 length is 16 residues. Germline V lookup: CDR1 ENHRY, CDR2 SYGVKD. DNA of the CDR3: TGTGCCATCACCCCCGACAGGGTGGCGAACACCGGGGAGCTGTTTTTT. It is translated as CAITPDRVANTGELFF.

This rearrangement joins TRBV19 to TRBJ2-7; D unresolved. The length of the CDR3 is 12 residues. V was pared by 5 bases and J by 0 bases, with 5 bases between. The germline V gene has CDR1 LNHDA and CDR2 SQIVND (reference sequence). The CDR3 loop is CASSGDSYEQYF. In DNA form, the CDR3 reads TGTGCCAGTAGTGGGGACTCCTACGAGCAGTACTTC.

This chain uses TRBV15 with TRBJ2-7; 7 bases fit TRBD2. CDR1 LNHNV and CDR2 YYDKDF come from the germline V gene (reference sequence). The CDR3 spans 15 residues. V trimming: 0 bases; J trimming: 4 bases; junction bases outside the gene matches: 6. This CDR3 is CATSRDPGGKYEQYF. CDR3 DNA sequence: TGTGCCACCAGCAGAGACCCGGGAGGCAAGTACGAGCAGTACTTC.

The chain has TRBV12-3 or TRBV12-4 and TRBJ1-1; TRBD1 is a possible D gene (6 bases). With 6 bases removed from V and 1 base from J, the gap between germline ends came to 9 bases. This CDR3 region has 13 residues. The CDR3: CASRRQENTEAFF. The DNA for the CDR3 is TGTGCCAGCAGAAGACAGGAGAACACTGAAGCTTTCTTT.

On this clone: The sample contains more than one DNA sequence encoding this CDR3. The chain has TRBV18 and TRBJ2-1; D uncertain. The germline V gene encodes CDR1 KGHSH and CDR2 LQKENI. CDR3 length: 13 residues. V lost 0 bases to trimming and J lost 3 bases, with 3 bases between them. The CDR3 nucleotides read TGTGCCAGCTCACCACCCGGCTACAATGAGCAGTTCTTC. Amino acids: CASSPPGYNEQFF. Complete variable domain (other parts from reference TRBV18 and TRBJ2-1): NAGVMQNPRHLVRRRGQEARLRCSPMKGHSHVYWYRQLPEEGLKFMVYLQKENIIDESGMPKERFSAEFPKEGPSILRIQQVVRGDSAAYFCASSPPGYNEQFFGPGTRLTVL.

V is TRBV3-1 (or the pseudogene TRBV3-2) and J is TRBJ2-5; 9 bases fit TRBD2. CDR3 length: 19 residues. V dropped 4 bases and J dropped 0; count of bases not matched to a gene: 15. The germline CDR1 and CDR2 sequences are LGHDT and YNNKEL (reference sequence). The CDR3 DNA reads as TGTGCCAGCAGCCCGATGGGGATAGCGGGGGAGTACTACCAAGAGACCCAGTACTTC. Its translation is CASSPMGIAGEYYQETQYF.

The sample holds one count of this clone. This CDR3 reads CASRTGTGGLTQYF. DNA for the CDR3: TGTGCCAGCAGGACCGGGACAGGGGGCCTTACGCAGTATTTT. The chain combines TRBV6-5 with TRBJ2-3; 12 positions agree with TRBD1. The CDR3 runs to 14 residues. The V segment lost 6 bases and the J segment 8 bases; nucleotides outside the gene matches: 6. Germline CDR1 reads MNHEY; CDR2 reads SVGAGI.

The chain combines TRBV2 with TRBJ1-6; 11 bases align to TRBD1. V lost 4 bases to trimming and J lost 8 bases; unmatched junction nucleotides: 4. CDR1 is SNHLY and CDR2 is FYNNEI in the germline V gene. The CDR3 totals 15 residues. The CDR3 nucleotides are TGTGCCAGCAGTGTTGCGGGACAGGGGGATTCACCCCTCCACTTT. This gives the protein CASSVAGQGDSPLHF.

This clone was found once. The CDR3 sequence is CASGLVNSGNTIYF. Here the CDR3 DNA reads TGTGCTAGTGGTTTGGTAAACTCTGGAAACACCATATATTTT. V and J are TRBV12-5 and TRBJ1-3; D not certain. Germline CDR1 is LGHNT and CDR2 is FRNRAP. V gave up 0 bases and J gave up 0 bases, with 3 bases separating them. The CDR3 is made up of 14 amino acids.

Only a few counts were recorded for this clone. J is TRBJ2-1 and V is TRBV6-5; D is possibly TRBD2 (7 bases). CDR1 and CDR2 (germline): MNHEY, SVGAGI. V lost 0 bases to trimming and J lost 10 bases, with 16 bases between them. The CDR3 extends over 15 amino acids. The CDR3 region is CASSYSVGGGWEQFF. CDR3 nucleotides: TGTGCCAGCAGTTACTCGGTGGGAGGGGGGTGGGAGCAGTTCTTC.

The chain recombines TRBV20-1 with TRBJ2-3; the D is unclear. Between the trimmed V and J ends, which lost 7 bases and 6 bases, there was a span of 11 bases. Germline V gene data show CDR1 as DFQATT and CDR2 as SNEGSKA (reference sequence). There are 11 residues in the CDR3. CDR3 loop: CSGSLGDTQYF. The CDR3 region has the DNA TGCAGTGGGTCCTTGGGGGATACGCAGTATTTT.

V gene TRBV19 combines with J gene TRBJ1-2; the D is unclear. Germline V gives CDR1 LNHDA, CDR2 SQIVND (reference sequence). This CDR3 comprises 13 residues. The germline V and J ends were trimmed by 9 bases and 6 bases, with 17 bases remaining between them. The CDR3: CARASTDFDGYTF. The DNA for the CDR3 is TGTGCCAGGGCTTCAACAGATTTCGATGGCTACACCTTC.

The genes are TRBV5-1 and TRBJ2-3; perhaps TRBD2 as D (5 bases). Trimming shortened V by 1 base and J by 2 bases, and 8 bases separated the two germline ends. CDR1 and CDR2 from the germline V gene are SGHRS and YFSETQ. CDR3 length: 14 amino acids. CDR3 residues: CASSLSGYTDTQYF. DNA of the CDR3: TGCGCCAGCAGCTTGAGCGGTTACACAGATACGCAGTATTTT.

The V gene is TRBV3-1 (or the pseudogene TRBV3-2), the J gene TRBJ1-1; possibly TRBD1 for D (5 bases). The CDR3 is made up of 14 amino acids. Germline V lookup: CDR1 LGHDT, CDR2 YNNKEL (reference sequence). V lost 0 bases and J lost 2, with 7 bases in between. Here the CDR3 reads CASSQDWTNTEAFF. CDR3 bases: TGTGCCAGCAGCCAAGATTGGACAAACACTGAAGCTTTCTTT.

Here the CDR3 reads CASSLVAGVNTGELFF. As DNA, the CDR3 is TGTGCCAGCAGCTTGGTAGCGGGGGTAAACACCGGGGAGCTGTTTTTT. The chain recombines TRBV25-1 with TRBJ2-2; TRBD2 matches 9 bases. In germline, CDR1 is MGHDK, CDR2 SYGVNS. Trimming at V came to 6 bases and at J to 2 bases, leaving 7 bases not matched to a gene. The CDR3 is made up of 16 amino acids.

This clone was recorded a few times. The chain recombines TRBV30 with TRBJ1-6; a possible D gene is TRBD1 (5 bases). Germline CDR1 reads GTSNPN; CDR2 reads SVGIG (reference sequence). With 3 bases removed from V and 7 bases from J, the gap between germline ends came to 13 bases. The CDR3 is 14 amino acids. This chain's CDR3 is CAWRKPGLNSPLHF. The CDR3 DNA is TGTGCCTGGAGGAAACCGGGGCTGAATTCACCCCTCCACTTT.

This clone turned up a few times. The chain employs TRBV12-3 or TRBV12-4 and TRBJ2-2; D perhaps matches TRBD1 (5 bases). The CDR3 runs 13 residues. Trimming removed 2 bases at V and 5 bases at J, with 6 bases between. Written as DNA, the CDR3 is TGTGCCAGCAGTTTAAGGGGTACCGGGGAGCTGTTTTTT. Protein: CASSLRGTGELFF.